A selection of T cell receptor beta chains follows, all from one sample in a study of T cells after yellow fever vaccination. TCRdb ran MiXCR on the 5' RACE reads and lists one entry per CDR3 protein. The sample lists 70,000 or so distinct CDR3 sequences, around 7.9% occurring once. The sequencing used CD8+ T cells sorted from PBMCs, collected 9 to 10 days after the first yellow fever vaccination. Receptors were obtained from a man aged 18 to 29 who received the YFV17D yellow fever vaccine. Each CDR3 is given with its conserved first and last residue. The D gene is left open where the match is weak. Some rows have no size entry. The others give once, few or many, or a class for an expanded clone.

d_gene	abundance	len	j_gene	v_gene	CDR3aa	CDR3nt
-	many	14	TRBJ2-7	TRBV7-9	CASSLAQGSNEQYF	TGTGCCAGCAGCTTAGCACAGGGATCCAACGAGCAGTACTTC
-	-	13	TRBJ2-1	TRBV6-6	CASSYSKYNEQFF	TGTGCCAGCAGTTACTCCAAGTACAATGAGCAGTTCTTC
-	-	16	TRBJ2-1	TRBV7-8	CASSLARGPSYNEQFF	TGTGCCAGCAGCTTAGCTCGGGGCCCCTCCTACAATGAGCAGTTCTTC
TRBD1	many	13	TRBJ2-1	TRBV29-1	CSVFGTGGNEQFF	TGCAGCGTCTTTGGGACAGGGGGAAATGAGCAGTTCTTC
-	-	14	TRBJ2-2	TRBV6-2/TRBV6-3	CASSFGWGTGELFF	TGTGCCAGCAGTTTCGGATGGGGAACCGGGGAGCTGTTTTTT
TRBD2	many	14	TRBJ2-7	TRBV6-5	CASRSGGSSYEQYF	TGTGCCAGTCGTAGCGGGGGGAGCTCCTACGAGCAGTACTTC
-	few	15	TRBJ1-3	TRBV19	CASSMFDSSGNTIYF	TGTGCCAGTAGTATGTTCGACAGCTCTGGAAACACCATATATTTT
-	many	15	TRBJ2-3	TRBV6-1	CASSPPRGRPDTQYF	TGTGCCAGCAGCCCACCCCGGGGCCGACCAGATACGCAGTATTTT
TRBD2	many	14	TRBJ2-7	TRBV7-9	CASSLGAGDYEQYF	TGTGCCAGCAGCTTAGGAGCGGGGGACTACGAGCAGTACTTC
-	-	13	TRBJ2-7	TRBV11-2	CASSLGAAYEQYF	TGTGCCAGCAGCCTAGGGGCGGCCTACGAGCAGTACTTC
TRBD2	many	16	TRBJ2-2	TRBV10-3	CAISLTSGTNTGELFF	TGTGCCATCAGTTTGACTAGCGGGACTAACACCGGGGAGCTGTTTTTT
-	many	13	TRBJ1-2	TRBV20-1	CSADKLRVGGYTF	TGCAGTGCTGATAAACTCCGGGTGGGCGGCTACACCTTC
-	-	15	TRBJ1-4	TRBV2	CASSEGAGLGEKLFF	TGTGCCAGCAGTGAAGGCGCGGGGTTGGGTGAAAAACTGTTTTTT
-	few	15	TRBJ2-7	TRBV5-1	CASKAGTGSAYEQYF	TGCGCCAGCAAAGCCGGGACGGGGTCGGCCTACGAGCAGTACTTC
-	many	13	TRBJ2-1	TRBV24-1	CATSGTLGDEQFF	TGTGCCACCTCCGGGACCCTAGGCGATGAGCAGTTCTTC
TRBD1	few	17	TRBJ2-2	TRBV4-3	CASSQGPGQGVSGELFF	TGCGCCAGCAGCCAAGGGCCGGGACAGGGGGTATCCGGGGAGCTGTTTTTT
TRBD1	many	15	TRBJ2-7	TRBV7-2	CASSGGTGFSYEQYF	TGTGCCAGCAGCGGGGGGACAGGGTTCTCCTACGAGCAGTACTTC
TRBD1	many	17	TRBJ2-6	TRBV12-3/TRBV12-4	CASRSGTGVSGANVLTF	TGTGCCAGCAGATCCGGGACAGGGGTCTCTGGGGCCAACGTCCTGACTTTC
-	many	12	TRBJ1-2	TRBV12-3/TRBV12-4	CASSFGGEGYTF	TGTGCCAGCAGTTTCGGCGGGGAGGGCTACACCTTC
TRBD1	few	16	TRBJ2-3	TRBV3-1	CASSQVMDRDTDTQYF	TGTGCCAGCAGCCAAGTAATGGACAGGGACACAGATACGCAGTATTTT
-	many	16	TRBJ2-1	TRBV20-1	CSARDRGERSYNEQFF	TGCAGTGCTAGAGATCGCGGGGAGAGGTCCTACAATGAGCAGTTCTTC
-	-	14	TRBJ2-5	TRBV14	CASSQREYQETQYF	TGTGCCAGCAGCCAAAGAGAGTACCAAGAGACCCAGTACTTC
-	few	10	TRBJ1-2	TRBV20-1	CSARWEGYTF	TGCAGTGCACGGTGGGAGGGCTACACCTTC
TRBD2	few	15	TRBJ2-3	TRBV4-2	CASSQEGLAGYTQYF	TGTGCCAGCAGCCAAGAAGGACTAGCGGGGTATACGCAGTATTTT
TRBD1	many	15	TRBJ1-1	TRBV18	CASSPPDQGATEAFF	TGTGCCAGCTCACCACCTGATCAGGGGGCCACTGAAGCTTTCTTT
-	many	15	TRBJ2-3	TRBV4-3	CASSQDGDSTDTQYF	TGCGCCAGCAGCCAAGACGGGGATTCCACAGATACGCAGTATTTT
-	many	13	TRBJ2-7	TRBV28	CASSRGITYEQYF	TGTGCCAGCAGCCGGGGGATCACCTACGAGCAGTACTTC
-	-	13	TRBJ1-1	TRBV10-1	CASRETGITEAFF	TGCGCCAGCAGGGAAACAGGGATTACTGAAGCTTTCTTT
-	few	13	TRBJ1-2	TRBV6-6	CASSYGRVEGYTF	TGTGCCAGCAGTTACGGCAGGGTCGAAGGCTACACCTTC
-	many	15	TRBJ2-2	TRBV27	CASSLTGPSVGELFF	TGTGCCAGCAGTTTGACAGGCCCCTCAGTCGGGGAGCTGTTTTTT
-	many	15	TRBJ2-3	TRBV6-2/TRBV6-3	CASSVGGFSTDTQYF	TGTGCCAGCAGTGTAGGAGGTTTCAGCACAGATACGCAGTATTTT
-	-	15	TRBJ2-1	TRBV11-2	CASSSSEKAYNEQFF	TGTGCCAGCAGCTCCTCCGAGAAAGCCTACAATGAGCAGTTCTTC
-	many	14	TRBJ2-1	TRBV9	CASSVLSGANEQFF	TGTGCCAGCAGCGTACTGTCAGGGGCCAATGAGCAGTTCTTC
TRBD2	many	16	TRBJ2-2	TRBV7-9	CASSYLAGTLTGELFF	TGTGCCAGCAGCTACCTAGCGGGGACTCTCACCGGGGAGCTGTTTTTT
-	-	14	TRBJ2-7	TRBV4-1	CASSPNPSGYEQYF	TGCGCCAGCAGCCCCAATCCCTCCGGATACGAGCAGTACTTC
-	many	16	TRBJ1-2	TRBV7-2	CASSPPWGSTNYGYTF	TGTGCCAGCAGCCCCCCTTGGGGCTCGACTAACTATGGCTACACCTTC
TRBD1	-	20	TRBJ1-2	TRBV11-1	CASSPPERTGQGHYNYGYTF	TGTGCCAGCAGCCCTCCAGAGAGGACAGGACAGGGCCACTATAACTATGGCTACACCTTC
-	many	10	TRBJ2-3	TRBV12-3/TRBV12-4	CASSRNTQYF	TGTGCCAGCAGTCGCAATACGCAGTATTTT
-	many	15	TRBJ2-7	TRBV6-5	CASSYSEASPYEQYF	TGTGCCAGCAGTTACTCGGAGGCATCCCCCTACGAGCAGTACTTC
TRBD1	-	15	TRBJ2-7	TRBV23-1	CASSASGQGVYEQYF	TGCGCCAGCAGTGCCTCGGGACAGGGTGTCTACGAGCAGTACTTC
-	-	21	TRBJ2-1	TRBV11-1	CASSLVGVSRSGSDTYNEQFF	TGTGCCAGCAGCCTAGTAGGGGTCTCACGCTCCGGAAGCGACACATACAATGAGCAGTTCTTC
-	many	17	TRBJ2-3	TRBV6-2/TRBV6-3	CASSYASGWGASDTQYF	TGTGCCAGCAGTTACGCGTCCGGTTGGGGGGCCTCAGATACGCAGTATTTT
-	few	15	TRBJ2-7	TRBV6-5	CASSSQQGSPYEQYF	TGTGCCAGCAGTTCGCAACAGGGATCTCCCTACGAGCAGTACTTC
TRBD2	-	17	TRBJ2-1	TRBV7-9	CASSPRASGGGGNEQFF	TGTGCCAGCAGCCCCCGCGCTAGCGGGGGGGGGGGCAATGAGCAGTTCTTC
TRBD2	many	17	TRBJ2-5	TRBV5-4	CASSSPGLAGLQETQYF	TGTGCCAGCAGCTCCCCGGGACTAGCGGGGCTCCAAGAGACCCAGTACTTC
TRBD1	many	14	TRBJ1-5	TRBV10-3	CASRDREGNQPQHF	TGTGCCAGCAGGGACAGGGAGGGCAATCAGCCCCAGCATTTT
TRBD2	many	14	TRBJ2-7	TRBV12-3/TRBV12-4	CASNQGPGGYEQYF	TGTGCCAGCAACCAAGGGCCGGGAGGGTACGAGCAGTACTTC
-	many	16	TRBJ1-1	TRBV3-1	CASSLCGGGPNTEAFF	TGTGCCAGCAGCCTCTGTGGGGGGGGTCCAAACACTGAAGCTTTCTTT
-	few	15	TRBJ2-6	TRBV19	CASSAQATGANVLTF	TGTGCCAGTAGTGCTCAGGCCACTGGGGCCAACGTCCTGACTTTC
-	few	15	TRBJ1-4	TRBV15	CATSFQGQGNEKLFF	TGTGCCACCAGCTTTCAGGGCCAAGGGAATGAAAAACTGTTTTTT
TRBD1	-	15	TRBJ2-1	TRBV2	CASISPGQGENEQFF	TGTGCCAGCATCTCACCGGGACAGGGTGAGAATGAGCAGTTCTTC
-	few	17	TRBJ2-1	TRBV5-1	CASSSSWGGPPLNEQFF	TGCGCCAGCAGTAGTTCCTGGGGGGGGCCTCCCCTCAATGAGCAGTTCTTC
-	-	11	TRBJ1-1	TRBV29-1	CSVVIRTEAFF	TGCAGCGTTGTAATCCGCACTGAAGCTTTCTTT
-	-	16	TRBJ2-1	TRBV4-1	CASSQVIGPRDNEQFF	TGCGCCAGCAGCCAAGTTATCGGGCCCCGCGACAATGAGCAGTTCTTC
TRBD1	few	14	TRBJ2-3	TRBV5-1	CASQDRGLTDTQYF	TGCGCCAGCCAGGACAGGGGGCTTACAGATACGCAGTATTTT